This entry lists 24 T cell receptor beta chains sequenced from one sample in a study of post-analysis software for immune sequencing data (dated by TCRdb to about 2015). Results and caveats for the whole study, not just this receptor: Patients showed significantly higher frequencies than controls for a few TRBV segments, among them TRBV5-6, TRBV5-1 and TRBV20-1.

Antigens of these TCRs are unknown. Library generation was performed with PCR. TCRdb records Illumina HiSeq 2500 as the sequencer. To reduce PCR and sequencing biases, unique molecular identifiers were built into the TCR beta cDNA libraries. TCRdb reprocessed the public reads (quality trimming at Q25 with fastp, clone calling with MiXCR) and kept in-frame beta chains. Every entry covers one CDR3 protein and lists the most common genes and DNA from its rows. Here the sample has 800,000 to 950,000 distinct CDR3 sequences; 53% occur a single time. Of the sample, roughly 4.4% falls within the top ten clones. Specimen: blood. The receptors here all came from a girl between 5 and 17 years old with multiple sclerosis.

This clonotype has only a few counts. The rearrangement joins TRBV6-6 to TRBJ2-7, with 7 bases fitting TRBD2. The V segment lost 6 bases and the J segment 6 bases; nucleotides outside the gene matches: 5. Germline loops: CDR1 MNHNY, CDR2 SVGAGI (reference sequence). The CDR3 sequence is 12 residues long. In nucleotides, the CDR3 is TGTGCCAGCAGGGAGACTAGCAGCGAGCAGTACTTC. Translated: CASRETSSEQYF.

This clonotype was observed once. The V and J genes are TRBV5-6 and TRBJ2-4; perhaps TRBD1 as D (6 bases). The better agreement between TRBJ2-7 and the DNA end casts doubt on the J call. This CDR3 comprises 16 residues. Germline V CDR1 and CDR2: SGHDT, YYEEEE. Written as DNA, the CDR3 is TGTGCCAGCAGCTTGGCTGGGACACTCATCCCCTACGAGCAGTACTTC. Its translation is CASSLAGTLIPYEQYF.

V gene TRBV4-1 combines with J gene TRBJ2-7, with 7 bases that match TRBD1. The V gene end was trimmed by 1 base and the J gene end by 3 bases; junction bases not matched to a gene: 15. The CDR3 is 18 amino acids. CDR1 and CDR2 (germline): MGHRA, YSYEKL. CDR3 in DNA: TGCGCCAGCAGCCAAGTATCACAGGGGTTAAACGAGGACTACGAGCAGTACTTC. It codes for CASSQVSQGLNEDYEQYF.

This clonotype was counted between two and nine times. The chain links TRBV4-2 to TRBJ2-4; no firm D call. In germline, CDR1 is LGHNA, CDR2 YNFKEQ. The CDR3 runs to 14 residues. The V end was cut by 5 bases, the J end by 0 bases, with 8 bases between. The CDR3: CASSEDVAKNIQYF. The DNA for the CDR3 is TGTGCCAGCAGCGAGGATGTAGCCAAAAACATTCAGTACTTC.

This chain's CDR3 is CASSRKGGVRGWNTEAFF. The CDR3 DNA follows: TGTGCCAGCAGTCGTAAGGGGGGTGTCCGAGGTTGGAACACTGAAGCTTTCTTT. V usage is TRBV25-1 and J usage is TRBJ1-1, with D perhaps TRBD1 (6 bases). Germline lookup yields CDR1 MGHDK and CDR2 SYGVNS. The CDR3 has 18 residues. V was cut by 5 bases and J by 1 base, with 23 bases left in between.

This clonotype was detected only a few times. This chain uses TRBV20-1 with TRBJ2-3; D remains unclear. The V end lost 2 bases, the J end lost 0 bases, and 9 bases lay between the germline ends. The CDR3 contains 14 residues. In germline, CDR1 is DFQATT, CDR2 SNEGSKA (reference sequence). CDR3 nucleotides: TGCAGTGCTAGAAAAGTAACAAGCACAGATACGCAGTATTTT. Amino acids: CSARKVTSTDTQYF.

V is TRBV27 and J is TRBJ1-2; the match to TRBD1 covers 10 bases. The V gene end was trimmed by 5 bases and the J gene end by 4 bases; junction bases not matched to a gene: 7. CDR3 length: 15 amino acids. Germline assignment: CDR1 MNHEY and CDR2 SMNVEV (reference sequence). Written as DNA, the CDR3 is TGTGCCAGCAGTCCTCAGACAGGGGGCCTCTATGGCTACACCTTC. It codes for CASSPQTGGLYGYTF.

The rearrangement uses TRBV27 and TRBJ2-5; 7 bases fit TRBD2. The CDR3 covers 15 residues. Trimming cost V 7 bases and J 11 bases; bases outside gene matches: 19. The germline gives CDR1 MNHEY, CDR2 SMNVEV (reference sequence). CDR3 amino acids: CASIWVRGTLREQYF. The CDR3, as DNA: TGTGCCAGCATTTGGGTCCGGGGGACTCTGCGGGAGCAGTACTTC.

The CDR3 nucleotides read TGTGCCAGCAGCGTAGGGGCTAGCGGAGACCGCCAAGAGACCCAGTACTTC. Its translation: CASSVGASGDRQETQYF. The chain joins TRBV9 to TRBJ2-5, with 7 bases aligning to TRBD2. Looked up from germline, CDR1 is SGDLS and CDR2 is YYNGEE. V dropped 0 bases and J dropped 1; count of bases not matched to a gene: 9. CDR3 length: 17 amino acids.

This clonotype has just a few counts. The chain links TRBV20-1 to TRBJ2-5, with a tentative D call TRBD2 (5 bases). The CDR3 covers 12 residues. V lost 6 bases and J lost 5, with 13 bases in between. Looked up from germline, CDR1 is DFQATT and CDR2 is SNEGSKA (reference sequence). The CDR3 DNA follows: TGCAGTGCCCTTCGGGGTGTGGAGACCCAGTACTTC. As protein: CSALRGVETQYF.

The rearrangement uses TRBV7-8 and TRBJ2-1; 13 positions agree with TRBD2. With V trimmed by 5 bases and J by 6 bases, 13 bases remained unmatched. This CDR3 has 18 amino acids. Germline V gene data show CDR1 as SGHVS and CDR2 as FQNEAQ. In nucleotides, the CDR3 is TGTGCCAGCAGCCCTCCCCAGACTGGGACTAGCGGGGTCAATGAGCAGTTCTTC. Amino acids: CASSPPQTGTSGVNEQFF.

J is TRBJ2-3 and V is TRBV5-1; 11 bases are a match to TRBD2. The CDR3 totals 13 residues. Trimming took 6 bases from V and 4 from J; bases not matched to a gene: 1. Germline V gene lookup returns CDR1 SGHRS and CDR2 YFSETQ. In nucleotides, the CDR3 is TGCGCCAGCATGACTAGCGGGGCAGATACGCAGTATTTT. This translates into CASMTSGADTQYF.

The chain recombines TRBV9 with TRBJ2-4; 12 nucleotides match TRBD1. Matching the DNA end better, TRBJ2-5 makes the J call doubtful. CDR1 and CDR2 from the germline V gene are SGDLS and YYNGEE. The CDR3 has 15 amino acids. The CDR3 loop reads CASSVGTGGGETQYF. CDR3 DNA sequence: TGTGCCAGCAGCGTCGGGACAGGGGGCGGAGAGACCCAGTACTTC.

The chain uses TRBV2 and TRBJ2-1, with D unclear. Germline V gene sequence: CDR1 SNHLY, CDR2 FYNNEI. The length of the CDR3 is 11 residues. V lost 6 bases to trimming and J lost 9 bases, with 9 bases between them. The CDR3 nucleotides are TGTGCCAGCAGGCCGACAATTGAGCAGTTCTTC. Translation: CASRPTIEQFF. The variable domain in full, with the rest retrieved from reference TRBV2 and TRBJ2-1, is EPEVTQTPSHQVTQMGQEVILRCVPISNHLYFYWYRQILGQKVEFLVSFYNNEISEKSEIFDDQFSVERPDGSNFTLKIRSTKLEDSAMYFCASRPTIEQFFGPGTRLTVL.

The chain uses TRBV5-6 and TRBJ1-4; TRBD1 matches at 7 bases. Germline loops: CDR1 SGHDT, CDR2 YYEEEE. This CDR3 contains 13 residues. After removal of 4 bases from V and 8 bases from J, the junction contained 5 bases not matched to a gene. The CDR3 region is CASSTTGLEKLFF. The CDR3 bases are TGTGCCAGCAGCACGACAGGGTTGGAAAAACTGTTTTTT.

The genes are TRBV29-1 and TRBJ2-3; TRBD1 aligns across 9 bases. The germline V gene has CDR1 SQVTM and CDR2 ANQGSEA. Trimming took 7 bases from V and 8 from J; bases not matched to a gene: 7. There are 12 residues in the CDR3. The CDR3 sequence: CSAGTGLGTQYF. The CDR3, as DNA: TGCAGCGCCGGGACAGGGTTAGGTACGCAGTATTTT.

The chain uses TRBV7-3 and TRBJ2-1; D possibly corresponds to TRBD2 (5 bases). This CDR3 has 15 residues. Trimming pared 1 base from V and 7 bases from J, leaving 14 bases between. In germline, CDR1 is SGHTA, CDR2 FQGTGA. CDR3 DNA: TGTGCCAGCAGCTTAAAAGTCGGCGGGTTGAATGAGCAGTTCTTC. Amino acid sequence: CASSLKVGGLNEQFF.

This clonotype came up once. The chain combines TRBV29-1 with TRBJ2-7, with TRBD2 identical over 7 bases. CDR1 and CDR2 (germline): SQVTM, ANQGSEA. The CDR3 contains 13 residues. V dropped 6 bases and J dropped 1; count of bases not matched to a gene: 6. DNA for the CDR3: TGCAGCGTGACCGGGAGGTTTTCCTACGAGCAGTACTTC. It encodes CSVTGRFSYEQYF.

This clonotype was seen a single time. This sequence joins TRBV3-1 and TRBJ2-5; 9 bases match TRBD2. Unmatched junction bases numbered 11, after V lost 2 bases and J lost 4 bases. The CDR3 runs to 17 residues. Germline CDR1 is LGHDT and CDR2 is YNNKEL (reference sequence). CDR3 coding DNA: TGTGCCAGCAGCCAATTGATGGCGGGGGGGCCTAGAGAGACCCAGTACTTC. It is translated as CASSQLMAGGPRETQYF.

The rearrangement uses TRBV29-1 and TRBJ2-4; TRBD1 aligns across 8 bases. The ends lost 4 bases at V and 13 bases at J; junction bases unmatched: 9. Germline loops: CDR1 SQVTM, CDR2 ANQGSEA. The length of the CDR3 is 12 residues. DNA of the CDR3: TGCAGCGTTGGGGACAGGTGGTTGGAGCAGTACTTC. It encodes CSVGDRWLEQYF.

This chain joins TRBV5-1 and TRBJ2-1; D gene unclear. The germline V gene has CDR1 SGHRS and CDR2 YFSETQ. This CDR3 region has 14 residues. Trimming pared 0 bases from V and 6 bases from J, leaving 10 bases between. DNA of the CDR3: TGCGCCAGCAGCTTGGCCTTCCCGAGCAATGAGCAGTTCTTC. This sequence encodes CASSLAFPSNEQFF.

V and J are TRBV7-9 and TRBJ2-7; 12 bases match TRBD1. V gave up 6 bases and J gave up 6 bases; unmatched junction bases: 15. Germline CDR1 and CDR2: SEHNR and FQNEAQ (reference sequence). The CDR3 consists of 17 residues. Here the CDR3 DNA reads TGTGCCAGCAGTTTACGGTCCTCGGGACAGGGGGCGATCGAGCAGTACTTC. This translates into CASSLRSSGQGAIEQYF.

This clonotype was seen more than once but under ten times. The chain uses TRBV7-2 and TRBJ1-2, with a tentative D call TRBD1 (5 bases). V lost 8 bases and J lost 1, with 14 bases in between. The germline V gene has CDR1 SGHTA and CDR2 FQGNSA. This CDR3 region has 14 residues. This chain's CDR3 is CASVEDNDNYGYTF. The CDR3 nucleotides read TGTGCCAGCGTTGAGGACAATGATAACTATGGCTACACCTTC. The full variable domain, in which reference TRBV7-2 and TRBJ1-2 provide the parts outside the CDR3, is GAGVSQSPSNKVTEKGKDVELRCDPISGHTALYWYRQSLGQGLEFLIYFQGNSAPDKSGLPSDRFSAERTGGSVSTLTIQRTQQEDSAVYLCASVEDNDNYGYTFGSGTRLTVV.

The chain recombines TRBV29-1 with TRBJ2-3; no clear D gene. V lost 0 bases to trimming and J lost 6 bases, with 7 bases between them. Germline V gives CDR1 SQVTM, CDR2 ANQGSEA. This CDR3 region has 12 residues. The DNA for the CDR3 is TGCAGCGTTGAAGATAGGAGTGATACGCAGTATTTT. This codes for CSVEDRSDTQYF.